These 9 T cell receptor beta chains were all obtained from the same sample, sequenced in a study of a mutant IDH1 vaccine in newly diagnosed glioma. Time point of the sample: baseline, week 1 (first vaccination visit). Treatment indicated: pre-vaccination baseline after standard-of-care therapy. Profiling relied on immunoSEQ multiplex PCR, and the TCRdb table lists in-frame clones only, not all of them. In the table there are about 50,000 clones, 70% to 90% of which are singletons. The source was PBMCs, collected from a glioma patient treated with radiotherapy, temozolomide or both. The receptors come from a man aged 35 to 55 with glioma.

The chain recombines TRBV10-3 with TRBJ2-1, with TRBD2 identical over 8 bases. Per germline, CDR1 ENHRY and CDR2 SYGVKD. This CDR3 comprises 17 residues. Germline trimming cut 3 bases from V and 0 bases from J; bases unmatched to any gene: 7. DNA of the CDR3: TGTGCCATCAGTGATGGGTCTAGCGGGTTCTCCTACAATGAGCAGTTCTTC. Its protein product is CAISDGSSGFSYNEQFF.

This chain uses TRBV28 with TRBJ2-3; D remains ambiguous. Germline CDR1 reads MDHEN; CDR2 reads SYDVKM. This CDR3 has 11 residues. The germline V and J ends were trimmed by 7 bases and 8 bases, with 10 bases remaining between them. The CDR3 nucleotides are TGTGCCAGCACGACCGGGCCTACGCAGTATTTT. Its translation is CASTTGPTQYF.

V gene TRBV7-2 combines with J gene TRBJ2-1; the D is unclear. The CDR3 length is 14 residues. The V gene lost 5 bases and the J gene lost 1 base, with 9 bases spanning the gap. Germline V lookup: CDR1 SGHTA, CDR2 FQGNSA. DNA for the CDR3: TGTGCCAGCAGCGCTCAGAGATCCTACAATGAGCAGTTCTTC. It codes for CASSAQRSYNEQFF.

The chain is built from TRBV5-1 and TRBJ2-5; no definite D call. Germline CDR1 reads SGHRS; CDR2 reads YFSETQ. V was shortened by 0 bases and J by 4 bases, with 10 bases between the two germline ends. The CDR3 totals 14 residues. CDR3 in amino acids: CASSLAANGETQYF. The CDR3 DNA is TGCGCCAGCAGCTTGGCGGCGAATGGAGAGACCCAGTACTTC.

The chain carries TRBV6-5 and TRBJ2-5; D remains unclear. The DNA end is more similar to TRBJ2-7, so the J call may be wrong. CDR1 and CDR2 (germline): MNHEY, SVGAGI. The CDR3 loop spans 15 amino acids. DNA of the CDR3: TGTGCCAGCAGTTACTCAGCGTACGGCTCCTACGAGCAGTACTTC. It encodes CASSYSAYGSYEQYF.

CDR3 loop: CASSLTFSTSGKDTGELFF. The CDR3 bases are TGCGCCAGCAGTCTTACCTTTTCGACTAGCGGGAAGGACACCGGGGAGCTGTTTTTT. The chain is built from TRBV23-1 and TRBJ2-2; TRBD2 aligns across 11 bases. TRBV23-1 belongs to the ORF category, with a function that is uncertain. V was clipped by 4 bases and J by 3 bases; unmatched bases: 13. The CDR3 runs 19 residues.

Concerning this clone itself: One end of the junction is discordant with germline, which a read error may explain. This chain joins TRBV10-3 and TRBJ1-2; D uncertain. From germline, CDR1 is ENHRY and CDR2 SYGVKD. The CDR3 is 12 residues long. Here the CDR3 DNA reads TGTGCCATAAGTGACGCTAACTATGGCTACACCTTC. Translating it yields CAISDANYGYTF.

CDR3: CASSLGVIGWKGYTF. CDR3 coding DNA: TGCGCCAGCAGCTTGGGGGTCATCGGTTGGAAAGGCTACACCTTC. The chain recombines TRBV5-1 with TRBJ1-2; D remains ambiguous. The CDR3 sequence is 15 residues long. V lost 0 bases to trimming and J lost 8 bases, with 17 bases between them. The germline V gene encodes CDR1 SGHRS and CDR2 YFSETQ.

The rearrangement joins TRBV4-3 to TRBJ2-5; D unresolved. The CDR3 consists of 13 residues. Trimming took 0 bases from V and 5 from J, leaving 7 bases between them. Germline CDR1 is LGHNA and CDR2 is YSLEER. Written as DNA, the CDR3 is TGCGCCAGCAGCCAAGATCGACGGGAGACCCAGTACTTC. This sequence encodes CASSQDRRETQYF.